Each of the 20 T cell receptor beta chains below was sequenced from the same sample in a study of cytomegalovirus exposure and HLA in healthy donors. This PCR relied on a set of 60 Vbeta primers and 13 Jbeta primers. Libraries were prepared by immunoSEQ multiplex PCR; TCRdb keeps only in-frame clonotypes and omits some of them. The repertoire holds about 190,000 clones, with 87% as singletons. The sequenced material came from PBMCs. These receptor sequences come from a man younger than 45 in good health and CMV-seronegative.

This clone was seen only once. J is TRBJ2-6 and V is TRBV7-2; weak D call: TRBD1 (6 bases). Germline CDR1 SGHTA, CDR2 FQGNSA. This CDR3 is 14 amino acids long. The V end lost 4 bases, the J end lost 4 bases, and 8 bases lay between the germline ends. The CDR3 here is CASSSTGGANVLTF. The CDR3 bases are TGTGCCAGCAGCTCGACAGGCGGGGCCAACGTCCTGACTTTC.

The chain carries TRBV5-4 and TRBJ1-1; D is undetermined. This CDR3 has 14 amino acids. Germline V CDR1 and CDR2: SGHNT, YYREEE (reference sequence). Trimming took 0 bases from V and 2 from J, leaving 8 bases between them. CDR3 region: CASSLVARNTEAFF. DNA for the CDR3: TGTGCCAGCAGCTTGGTGGCCCGAAACACTGAAGCTTTCTTT. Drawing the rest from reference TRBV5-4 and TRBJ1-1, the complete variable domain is ETGVTQSPTHLIKTRGQQVTLRCSSQSGHNTVSWYQQALGQGPQFIFQYYREEENGRGNFPPRFSGLQFPNYSSELNVNALELDDSALYLCASSLVARNTEAFFGQGTRLTVV.

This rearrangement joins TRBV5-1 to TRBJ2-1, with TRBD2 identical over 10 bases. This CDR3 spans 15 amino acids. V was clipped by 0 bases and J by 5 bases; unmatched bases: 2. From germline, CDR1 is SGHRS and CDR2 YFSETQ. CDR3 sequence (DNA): TGCGCCAGCAGCTTGGAGCTAGCGGGAGACAATGAGCAGTTCTTC. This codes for CASSLELAGDNEQFF.

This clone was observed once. The CDR3 region is CASNPTQGAGSNQPQHF. The CDR3 DNA reads TGTGCCAGTAACCCAACTCAGGGGGCTGGGAGCAATCAGCCCCAGCATTTT. The rearrangement uses TRBV19 and TRBJ1-5; 8 positions agree with TRBD1. This CDR3 comprises 17 residues. Losses at the gene ends were 7 bases for V and 1 base for J; bases not matched to a gene: 12. Germline lookup yields CDR1 LNHDA and CDR2 SQIVND (reference sequence).

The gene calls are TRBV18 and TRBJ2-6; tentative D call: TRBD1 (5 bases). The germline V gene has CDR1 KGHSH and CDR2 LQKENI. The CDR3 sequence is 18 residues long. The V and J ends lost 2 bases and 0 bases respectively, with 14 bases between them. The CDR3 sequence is CASSPEVSGLSGANVLTF. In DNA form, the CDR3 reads TGTGCCAGCTCACCAGAGGTTTCAGGGCTCTCTGGGGCCAACGTCCTGACTTTC.

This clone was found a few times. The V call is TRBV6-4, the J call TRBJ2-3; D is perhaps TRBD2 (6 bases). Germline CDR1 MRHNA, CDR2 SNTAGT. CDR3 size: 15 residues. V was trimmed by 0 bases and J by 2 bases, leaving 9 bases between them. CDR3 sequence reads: CASSDSGTPTDTQYF. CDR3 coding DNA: TGTGCCAGCAGTGACTCTGGGACTCCCACAGATACGCAGTATTTT.

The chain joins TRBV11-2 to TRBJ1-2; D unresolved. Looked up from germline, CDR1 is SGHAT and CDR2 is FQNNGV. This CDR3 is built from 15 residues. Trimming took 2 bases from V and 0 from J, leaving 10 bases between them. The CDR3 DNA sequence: TGTGCCAGCAGCTTATCCTCCGACTCTAACTATGGCTACACCTTC. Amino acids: CASSLSSDSNYGYTF.

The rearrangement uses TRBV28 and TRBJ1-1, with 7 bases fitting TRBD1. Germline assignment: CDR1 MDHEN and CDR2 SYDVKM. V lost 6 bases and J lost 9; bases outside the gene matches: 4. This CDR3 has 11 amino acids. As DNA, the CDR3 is TGTGCCAGCAGCCCAGGGGGGCAAGCTTTCTTT. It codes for CASSPGGQAFF. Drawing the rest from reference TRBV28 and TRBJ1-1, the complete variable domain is DVKVTQSSRYLVKRTGEKVFLECVQDMDHENMFWYRQDPGLGLRLIYFSYDVKMKEKGDIPEGYSVSREKKERFSLILESASTNQTSMYLCASSPGGQAFFGQGTRLTVV.

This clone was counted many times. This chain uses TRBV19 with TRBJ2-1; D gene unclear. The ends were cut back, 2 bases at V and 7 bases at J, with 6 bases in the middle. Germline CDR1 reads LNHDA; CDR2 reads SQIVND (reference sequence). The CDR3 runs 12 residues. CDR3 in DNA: TGTGCCAGTAGTATATACGGGAATGAGCAGTTCTTC. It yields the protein CASSIYGNEQFF.

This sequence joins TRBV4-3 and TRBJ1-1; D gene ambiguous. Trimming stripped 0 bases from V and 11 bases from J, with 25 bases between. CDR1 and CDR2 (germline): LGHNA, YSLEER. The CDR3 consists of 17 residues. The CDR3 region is CASSQDPGSRGGSRAFF. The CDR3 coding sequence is TGCGCCAGCAGCCAAGATCCGGGGAGTCGGGGAGGGAGTAGGGCTTTCTTT.

In DNA form, the CDR3 reads TGTGCCAGCAGTGAGGAGTTGGGTAGCACAGATACGCAGTATTTT. Its protein is CASSEELGSTDTQYF. The chain combines TRBV2 with TRBJ2-3; D is ambiguous. The CDR3 has 15 residues. Germline V gene sequence: CDR1 SNHLY, CDR2 FYNNEI. V shed 3 bases and J shed 0 bases, with 10 bases lying between them.

Here the CDR3 reads CANLPSGRAHLYSSYEQYF. CDR3 DNA sequence: TGCGCCAACTTACCTAGCGGGAGGGCCCATTTGTATAGCTCCTACGAGCAGTACTTC. The chain combines TRBV5-1 with TRBJ2-7; TRBD2 agrees at 12 bases. This CDR3 has 19 residues. J lost 0 bases, V lost 9 bases, and 19 bases had no gene match. Germline lookup yields CDR1 SGHRS and CDR2 YFSETQ.

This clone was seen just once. CDR3 sequence (DNA): TGCGCCAGCAGCCGTCTAGCGGGAGGGCGCGGCACCGGGGAGCTGTTTTTT. Its translation: CASSRLAGGRGTGELFF. The chain is built from TRBV5-1 and TRBJ2-2, with TRBD2 matching 12 bases. This CDR3 region has 17 residues. V dropped 4 bases and J dropped 4; count of bases not matched to a gene: 8. Germline V gene data show CDR1 as SGHRS and CDR2 as YFSETQ.

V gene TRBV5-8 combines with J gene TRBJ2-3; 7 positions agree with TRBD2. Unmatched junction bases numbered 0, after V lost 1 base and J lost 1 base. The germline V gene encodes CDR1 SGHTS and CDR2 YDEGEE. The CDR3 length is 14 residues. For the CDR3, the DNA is TGTGCCAGCAGCTTGACTAGCGGCACAGATACGCAGTATTTT. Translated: CASSLTSGTDTQYF.

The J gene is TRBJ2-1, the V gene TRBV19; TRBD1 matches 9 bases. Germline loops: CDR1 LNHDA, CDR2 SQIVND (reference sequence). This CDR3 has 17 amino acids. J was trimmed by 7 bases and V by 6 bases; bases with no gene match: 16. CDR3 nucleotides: TGTGCCAGTAGCACACGACAGGGGGTGTCTCAATGGAATGAGCAGTTCTTC. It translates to CASSTRQGVSQWNEQFF. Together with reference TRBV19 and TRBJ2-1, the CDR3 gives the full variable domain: DGGITQSPKYLFRKEGQNVTLSCEQNLNHDAMYWYRQDPGQGLRLIYYSQIVNDFQKGDIAEGYSVSREKKESFPLTVTSAQKNPTAFYLCASSTRQGVSQWNEQFFGPGTRLTVL.

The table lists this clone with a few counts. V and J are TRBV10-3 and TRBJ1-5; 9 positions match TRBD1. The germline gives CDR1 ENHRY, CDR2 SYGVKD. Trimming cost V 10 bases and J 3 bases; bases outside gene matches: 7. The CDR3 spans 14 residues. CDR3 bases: TGTGCCACCTTTACAGGGGGCACCAATCAGCCCCAGCATTTT. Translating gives CATFTGGTNQPQHF.

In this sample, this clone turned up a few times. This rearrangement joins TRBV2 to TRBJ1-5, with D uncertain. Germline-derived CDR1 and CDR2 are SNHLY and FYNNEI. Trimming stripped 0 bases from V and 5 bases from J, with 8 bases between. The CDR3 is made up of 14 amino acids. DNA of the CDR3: TGTGCCAGCAGTGAAGCGCTGGCGGATCAGCCCCAGCATTTT. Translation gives CASSEALADQPQHF.

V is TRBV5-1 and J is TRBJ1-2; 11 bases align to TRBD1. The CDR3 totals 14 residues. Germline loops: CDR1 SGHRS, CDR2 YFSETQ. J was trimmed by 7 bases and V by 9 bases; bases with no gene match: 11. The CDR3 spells CATAESGTGGGYTF. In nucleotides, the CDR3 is TGCGCCACCGCGGAATCCGGGACAGGGGGTGGCTACACCTTC.

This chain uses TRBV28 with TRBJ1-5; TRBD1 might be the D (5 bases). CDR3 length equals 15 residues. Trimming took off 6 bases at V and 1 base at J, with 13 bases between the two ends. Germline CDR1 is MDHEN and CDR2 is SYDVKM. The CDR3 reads CASSGGATSNQPQHF. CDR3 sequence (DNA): TGTGCCAGCAGCGGGGGAGCGACGAGCAATCAGCCCCAGCATTTT.

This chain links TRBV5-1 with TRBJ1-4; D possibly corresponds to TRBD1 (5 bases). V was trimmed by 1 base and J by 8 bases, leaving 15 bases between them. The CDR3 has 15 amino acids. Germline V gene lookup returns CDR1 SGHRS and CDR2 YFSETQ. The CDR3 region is CASSLPPGGDEKLFF. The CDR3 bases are TGCGCCAGCAGCTTGCCTCCGGGGGGGGACGAAAAACTGTTTTTT.